The clone carrying this T cell receptor beta chain was seen more than once but under ten times. Antigen specificity is unknown. CMV status came from CD4+ T cell IFNgamma after overnight CMV lysate stimulation of fresh PBMCs. V was pared by 4 bases and J by 5 bases, with 11 bases between. The germline gives CDR1 MDHEN, CDR2 SYDVKM. The CDR3 consists of 13 residues. These data are taken from a study of naive and memory T cell subsets. Both TRBC1 and TRBC2 were covered by a beta constant-region primer of two equimolar oligonucleotides. Ligated cDNA was amplified by four rounds of PCR with nested alpha and beta constant-region primers and SP2. One entry per CDR3 protein results from TCRdb running MiXCR on the UMI-ligation and nested PCR reads. This table holds over 90,000 distinct CDR3 sequences, approximately 10% found once. Overall study results and limits: Each distinct alpha or beta sequence counts as one clonotype. In naive cells, over 90% of TCR sequences were seen only once. Especially in CD8 cells, naive repertoires contained a few larger clonotypes, possibly CD45RA-re-expressing memory cells. Gini index rose across naive, CM, EM and EMRA in CD4 and CD8.

Sequenced: naive CD4+ T cells from blood. V usage is TRBV28 and J usage is TRBJ1-2, with a possible D match to TRBD1 (6 bases). The sequence came from a human donor in good health. For the CDR3, the DNA is TGTGCCAGCAGTTCAGGACAGAATTATGGCTACACCTTC. As protein: CASSSGQNYGYTF.